These T cell receptor beta chains were read from a single sample in a study of cytomegalovirus exposure and HLA in healthy donors. The method was immunoSEQ multiplex PCR; TCRdb's version includes in-frame clones alone and lacks a portion of them. Seen here are 310,000 or so clones, roughly 90% observed once, and the top ten hold roughly 2.3%. Sequenced input: PBMCs. The source is a young woman in good health and CMV-seronegative. CDR3s include the opening cysteine and the closing phenylalanine or tryptophan. The D gene is left open where the match is weak. Not every row has a clone size; where given, it reads once, few, many or a size class.

clone size | J gene | V gene | D gene | CDR3 DNA | CDR3 protein
- | TRBJ1-1 | TRBV9 | TRBD1 | TGTGCCAACGGACAGGCGGGAACTGAAGCTTTCTTT | CANGQAGTEAFF
- | TRBJ1-4 | TRBV6-5 | - | TGTGCCAGCAGTGCCCTGGGCGGGATCAATGAAAAACTGTTTTTT | CASSALGGINEKLFF
- | TRBJ2-7 | TRBV9 | - | TGTGCCAGCAGCGAAGGGGGGGCCGGGTCCTACGAGCAGTACTTC | CASSEGGAGSYEQYF
- | TRBJ1-6 | TRBV5-4 | TRBD1 | TGTGCCAGCAGCTTGTCCCGACAGGGTACCAATTCACCCCTCCACTTT | CASSLSRQGTNSPLHF
- | TRBJ2-5 | TRBV29-1 | - | TGCAGCGTTGTTGGCGGGGAGACCCAGTACTTC | CSVVGGETQYF
- | TRBJ2-3 | TRBV7-6 | - | TGTGCCAGCAGCTCCCAGGGGTCAGTGGGCACAGATACGCAGTATTTT | CASSSQGSVGTDTQYF
- | TRBJ1-4 | TRBV7-9 | TRBD1 | TGTGCCAGCAGCCCGATGACAGGGGTGGAGGAGAAACTGTTTTTT | CASSPMTGVEEKLFF
- | TRBJ2-3 | TRBV5-6 | - | TGTGCCAGCAGCACCACGGGGGGCGTCGGGGGAGATACGCAGTATTTT | CASSTTGGVGGDTQYF
- | TRBJ2-7 | TRBV9 | - | TGTGCCAGCAGCCCCCGGGGTAGCTCCTACGAGCAGTACTTC | CASSPRGSSYEQYF
once | TRBJ1-3 | TRBV5-1 | - | TGCGCCAGCAGCCAATCTGAACAGGGTAATGGAAACACCATATATTTT | CASSQSEQGNGNTIYF
- | TRBJ2-3 | TRBV9 | - | TGTGCCAGCAGCCAGAGCACAGATACGCAGTATTTT | CASSQSTDTQYF
- | TRBJ2-5 | TRBV7-8 | - | TGTGCCAGCAGCTACCTAGGTCCTCAAGAGACCCAGTACTTC | CASSYLGPQETQYF
- | TRBJ2-5 | TRBV5-4 | TRBD2 | TGTGCCAGCAGCCCGCCCACGGGACTAGCGGGGGGACAAGAGACCCAGTACTTC | CASSPPTGLAGGQETQYF
once | TRBJ2-2 | TRBV27 | - | TGTGCCAGCGGGCCGGGGGTCCCCGGGGAGCTGTTTTTT | CASGPGVPGELFF
- | TRBJ2-7 | TRBV5-1 | TRBD2 | TGCGCCAGCAGCTCCCCGGGACTAGCGGGGGGCTCCTACGAGCAGTACTTC | CASSSPGLAGGSYEQYF
- | TRBJ2-3 | TRBV10-2 | TRBD2 | TGCGCCACACATCACGGACTAGCGGGGGCAGATACGCAGTATTTT | CATHHGLAGADTQYF
- | TRBJ2-3 | TRBV2 | TRBD2 | TGTGCCAGCACTCCCGGGGGGAGGGGCACAGATACGCAGTATTTT | CASTPGGRGTDTQYF
- | TRBJ1-4 | TRBV19 | - | TGTGCCAGTAGTATACCAGGAGGTCGTGAAAAACTGTTTTTT | CASSIPGGREKLFF
- | TRBJ1-2 | TRBV6-5 | - | TGTGCCAGCACCTACCGGGGAGGATATGGCTACACCTTC | CASTYRGGYGYTF
- | TRBJ2-1 | TRBV9 | TRBD2 | TGTGCCAGCAGCCCTTACCTAGCGGGGGTTTACAATGAGCAGTTCTTC | CASSPYLAGVYNEQFF
- | TRBJ1-1 | TRBV27 | - | TGTGCCAGCAGTTTACAGACAGGAAGGGACACTGAAGCTTTCTTT | CASSLQTGRDTEAFF
- | TRBJ1-2 | TRBV19 | - | TGTGCCAGTAGTATCCGAGACAGAGTCAACTATGGCTACACCTTC | CASSIRDRVNYGYTF
- | TRBJ1-1 | TRBV7-2 | - | TGTGCCAGCAGCTTATTTCAGGGATACACTGAAGCTTTCTTT | CASSLFQGYTEAFF
- | TRBJ2-3 | TRBV6-5 | - | TGTGCCAGCAGTTCCCAGGGGTTCCCCTACACAGATACGCAGTATTTT | CASSSQGFPYTDTQYF
- | TRBJ1-3 | TRBV7-9 | TRBD1 | TGTGCCAGCAGCTTGGACAGGGGTTTGAACCCCTCTGGAAACACCATATATTTT | CASSLDRGLNPSGNTIYF
- | TRBJ1-1 | TRBV13 | - | TGTGCCAGCAGCTTACGGTACACTGAAGCTTTCTTT | CASSLRYTEAFF
- | TRBJ2-2 | TRBV5-6 | TRBD1 | TGTGCCAGCAGCCCAATACGACAGGGAAAACGGAACACCGGGGAGCTGTTTTTT | CASSPIRQGKRNTGELFF
- | TRBJ2-7 | TRBV13 | - | TGTGCCAGCAGCACAGGACAGATCTACGAGCAGTACTTC | CASSTGQIYEQYF
- | TRBJ2-2 | TRBV19 | - | TGTGCCAGTAGTACCCAGCGAAGAAACACCGGGGAGCTGTTTTTT | CASSTQRRNTGELFF
once | TRBJ2-2 | TRBV7-3 | - | TGTGCCAGCAGCTTAGGCCGGGAGCTGTTTTTT | CASSLGRELFF
- | TRBJ2-3 | TRBV5-1 | - | TGCGCCAGCAGCTTGGGGGCGGGTTACCGCACAGATACGCAGTATTTT | CASSLGAGYRTDTQYF
- | TRBJ2-5 | TRBV9 | TRBD1 | TGTGCCAGCAGCGTAGCGGACAGGGGCCAAGAGACCCAGTACTTC | CASSVADRGQETQYF
- | TRBJ1-3 | TRBV6-6 | - | TGTGCCAGCAGTTACGGAAACCCGGGTGGAAACACCATATATTTT | CASSYGNPGGNTIYF
- | TRBJ2-7 | TRBV25-1 | - | TGTGCCAGCAGTGAATCTAGGTTTGGCTACGAGCAGTACTTC | CASSESRFGYEQYF
once | TRBJ2-1 | TRBV11-3 | TRBD2 | TGTGCCAGCAGCCCGCAGTTCACTAGCGGGGGGATGAATGAGCAGTTCTTC | CASSPQFTSGGMNEQFF
- | TRBJ2-5 | TRBV14 | - | TGTGCCAGCAGCCAGGGGGGGACCCAGTACTTC | CASSQGGTQYF
- | TRBJ2-4 | TRBV28 | - | TGTGCCACCGACGAACAGGTTTCATCCAAAAACATTCAGTACTTC | CATDEQVSSKNIQYF
- | TRBJ2-1 | TRBV4-1 | - | TGCGCCAGCAGCCAAGATATGAGGACAGCCTACAATGAGCAGTTCTTC | CASSQDMRTAYNEQFF
- | TRBJ1-1 | TRBV6-5 | - | TGTGCCAGCGGATCGGGTATAATGAACGCTGAAGCTTTCTTT | CASGSGIMNAEAFF
- | TRBJ1-2 | TRBV6-1 | - | TGTGCCAGCAGCCCCGGACAGACTAACTATGGCTACACCTTC | CASSPGQTNYGYTF
- | TRBJ2-1 | TRBV18 | TRBD2 | TGTGCCAGCTCACCCGTTAGCGGGGCCAATGAGCAGTTCTTC | CASSPVSGANEQFF
- | TRBJ2-7 | TRBV9 | - | TGTGCCAGCAGTCCCAGCTCCTACGAGCAGTACTTC | CASSPSSYEQYF
- | TRBJ2-1 | TRBV11-2 | - | TGTGCCAGCAGCTTGACAGGCCCCAAATACAATGAGCAGTTCTTC | CASSLTGPKYNEQFF
- | TRBJ1-1 | TRBV15 | - | TGTGCCACCAGCAGAGATCGCGGGATTACTGAAGCTTTCTTT | CATSRDRGITEAFF
- | TRBJ1-1 | TRBV29-1 | - | TGCAGCGGCACCGGCGGAAGGAACACTGAAGCTTTCTTT | CSGTGGRNTEAFF
- | TRBJ2-1 | TRBV7-8 | - | TGTGCCAGCAGCTTCACTAAGGGAGAGGTCTCCTACAATGAGCAGTTCTTC | CASSFTKGEVSYNEQFF
- | TRBJ1-1 | TRBV13 | - | TGTGCCAGCAGCCGTCTCCTGAACACTGAAGCTTTCTTT | CASSRLLNTEAFF
- | TRBJ2-1 | TRBV6-1 | - | TGTGCCAGCATTCGGGGATCAGCTACAAGTGAGCAGTTCTTC | CASIRGSATSEQFF
- | TRBJ1-1 | TRBV9 | - | TGTGCCAGCAGCGCCCCCAGGGGAACTGAAGCTTTCTTT | CASSAPRGTEAFF
- | TRBJ2-3 | TRBV4-1 | TRBD1 | TGCGCCAGCAGCCAACACAGACAGGGGGTAGGAACAGATACGCAGTATTTT | CASSQHRQGVGTDTQYF
- | TRBJ1-1 | TRBV5-1 | TRBD1 | TGCGCCAGCAGCTTGGGGGGACAGGGCCCCATGAACACTGAAGCTTTCTTT | CASSLGGQGPMNTEAFF